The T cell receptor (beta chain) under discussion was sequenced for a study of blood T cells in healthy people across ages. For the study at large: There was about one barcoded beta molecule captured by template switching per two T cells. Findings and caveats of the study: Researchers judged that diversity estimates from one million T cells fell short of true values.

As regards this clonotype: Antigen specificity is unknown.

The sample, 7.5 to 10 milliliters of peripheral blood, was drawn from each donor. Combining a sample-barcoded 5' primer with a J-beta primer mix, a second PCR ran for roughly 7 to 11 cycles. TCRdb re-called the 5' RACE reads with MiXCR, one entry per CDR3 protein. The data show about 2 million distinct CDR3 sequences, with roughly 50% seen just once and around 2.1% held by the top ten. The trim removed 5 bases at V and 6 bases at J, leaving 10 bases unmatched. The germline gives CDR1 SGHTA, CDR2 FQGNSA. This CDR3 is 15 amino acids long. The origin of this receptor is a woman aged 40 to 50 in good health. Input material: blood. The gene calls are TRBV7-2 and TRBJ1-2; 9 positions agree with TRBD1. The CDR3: CASSTWDRVIDGYTF. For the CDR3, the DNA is TGTGCCAGCAGCACGTGGGACAGGGTAATCGATGGCTACACCTTC.